One sample yielded the 27 T cell receptor beta chains listed below, sequenced in a study of T cells in Graves' hyperthyroidism and ophthalmopathy. Template material for amplifying TCR beta CDR3 regions consisted of RNA transcripts. The HTBI primer set was used in a first-round RT-PCR of the TCR CDR3. TCRdb processed the multiplex PCR reads anew with MiXCR; each CDR3 protein has one entry. Of approximately 690,000 distinct CDR3 sequences listed, around 15% are singletons. The sequenced sample was blood. Receptors were obtained from a woman aged 50 to 60 with Graves' ophthalmopathy.

Ten or more counts support this clonotype. The chain joins TRBV5-1 to TRBJ2-5, with D possibly TRBD2 on 5 matching bases. The V end lost 3 bases, the J end lost 7 bases, and 13 bases lay between the germline ends. CDR1 SGHRS and CDR2 YFSETQ come from the germline V gene. This CDR3 comprises 13 residues. The CDR3 is CASSSLGAGTQYF. Written as DNA, the CDR3 is TGCGCCAGCAGCTCTCTAGGTGCGGGGACCCAGTACTTC.

The chain is built from TRBV19 and TRBJ2-1, with 15 nucleotides matching TRBD2. Germline loops: CDR1 LNHDA, CDR2 SQIVND (reference sequence). Germline trimming cut 3 bases from V and 10 bases from J; bases unmatched to any gene: 4. There are 15 residues in the CDR3. CDR3 amino acids: CASSIGLAGGHEQFF. CDR3 nucleotide sequence: TGTGCCAGTAGTATTGGACTAGCGGGAGGGCACGAGCAGTTCTTC.

The rearrangement uses TRBV10-2 and TRBJ2-1, with D perhaps matching TRBD1 or TRBD2 (5 bases each). The V gene's germline CDR1 is WSHSY and CDR2 SAAADI. CDR3 length equals 15 residues. The ends were cut back, 6 bases at V and 7 bases at J, with 19 bases in the middle. The CDR3 is CASSPGTRFLNEQFF. The DNA for the CDR3 is TGCGCCAGCAGCCCCGGGACGAGATTTTTGAATGAGCAGTTCTTC.

In the case of this clonotype: The junction and the germline gene differ at one end; a read error may be behind it. V is TRBV19 and J is TRBJ1-1; D is uncertain. CDR1 LNHDA and CDR2 SQIVND come from the germline V gene (reference sequence). The CDR3 consists of 13 residues. CDR3 in amino acids: CASRIVANTEAFF. The CDR3 nucleotides read TGTGCCAGTAGGATAGTAGCTAACACTGAAGCTTTCTTT.

This clonotype has more than one count but fewer than ten. The chain uses TRBV6-1 and TRBJ2-1; D may be TRBD1 (7 bases). CDR1 is MNHNS and CDR2 is SASEGT in the germline V gene. V was cut by 6 bases and J by 7 bases, with 16 bases left in between. CDR3 length: 14 amino acids. The CDR3 is CASRAGQLSNEQFF. The CDR3 DNA reads as TGTGCCAGCAGGGCGGGACAGCTTTCGAATGAGCAGTTCTTC.

This clonotype was observed at least ten times. This chain uses TRBV9 with TRBJ1-4; no clear D. The V end was cut by 4 bases, the J end by 10 bases, with 14 bases between. The germline CDR1 and CDR2 sequences are SGDLS and YYNGEE. This CDR3 contains 13 residues. CDR3 nucleotides: TGTGCCAGCAGCCCGGTACACGGTGGAAAACTGTTTTTT. It is translated as CASSPVHGGKLFF.

In its sample, this clonotype was seen many times. The chain couples TRBV2 to TRBJ2-3, with D tentatively TRBD1 (5 bases). Germline-derived CDR1 and CDR2 are SNHLY and FYNNEI. This CDR3 has 15 residues. The V and J ends lost 1 base and 1 base respectively, with 9 bases between them. This chain's CDR3 is CASSEEGVGTDTQYF. As DNA, the CDR3 is TGTGCCAGCAGTGAAGAAGGGGTCGGCACAGATACGCAGTATTTT. The full variable domain, its missing parts supplied by reference TRBV2 and TRBJ2-3, is EPEVTQTPSHQVTQMGQEVILRCVPISNHLYFYWYRQILGQKVEFLVSFYNNEISEKSEIFDDQFSVERPDGSNFTLKIRSTKLEDSAMYFCASSEEGVGTDTQYFGPGTRLTVL.

V is TRBV24-1 and J is TRBJ2-1, with TRBD1 matching 7 bases. CDR3 length: 15 amino acids. From germline, CDR1 is KGHDR and CDR2 SFDVKD. The junction had 8 bases not matched to a gene; V was cut back by 1 base and J by 9 bases. CDR3 sequence reads: CATSDFARDSVEQFF. The CDR3 DNA sequence: TGTGCCACCAGTGATTTTGCCCGGGACAGCGTTGAGCAGTTCTTC.

There are many counts of this clonotype. The V call is TRBV11-2, the J call TRBJ1-2; no definite D call. Trimming cost V 0 bases and J 0 bases, with 8 bases left between them. The germline V gene has CDR1 SGHAT and CDR2 FQNNGV. The CDR3 consists of 15 residues. CDR3 DNA sequence: TGTGCCAGCAGCTTAGAAGGGCAGCCTAACTATGGCTACACCTTC. Its protein is CASSLEGQPNYGYTF.

This chain connects TRBV24-1 to TRBJ2-7; 9 nucleotides agree with TRBD1. V dropped 4 bases and J dropped 1; count of bases not matched to a gene: 7. Germline CDR1 is KGHDR and CDR2 is SFDVKD. The CDR3 runs to 16 residues. CDR3 region: CATSEAGTGSSYEQYF. Written as DNA, the CDR3 is TGTGCCACCAGTGAAGCCGGGACAGGGTCGTCCTACGAGCAGTACTTC.

This clonotype was detected only a few times. The V call is TRBV4-3, the J call TRBJ2-7; TRBD2 might be the D (5 bases). V lost 0 bases and J 1 base, leaving 16 bases between the germline ends. Germline lookup yields CDR1 LGHNA and CDR2 YSLEER. This CDR3 has 17 amino acids. The CDR3 sequence: CASSQDAAAANSYEQYF. CDR3 in DNA: TGCGCCAGCAGCCAAGATGCAGCGGCAGCCAATTCCTACGAGCAGTACTTC.

This clonotype was observed many times. V is TRBV7-3 and J is TRBJ1-1; no definite D call. This CDR3 has 13 residues. Germline V gives CDR1 SGHTA, CDR2 FQGTGA. The germline V and J ends were trimmed by 3 bases and 2 bases, with 7 bases remaining between them. Here the CDR3 reads CASSFRVNTEAFF. Written as DNA, the CDR3 is TGTGCCAGCAGCTTTAGGGTTAACACTGAAGCTTTCTTT.

The chain recombines TRBV20-1 with TRBJ1-4; D perhaps matches TRBD1 (6 bases). CDR1 DFQATT and CDR2 SNEGSKA come from the germline V gene (reference sequence). The CDR3 has 14 residues. V lost 0 bases to trimming and J lost 5 bases, with 10 bases between them. This chain's CDR3 is CSAREGTPNEKLFF. The CDR3 DNA reads TGCAGTGCTAGAGAGGGGACACCGAATGAAAAACTGTTTTTT.

This sequence joins TRBV29-1 and TRBJ2-1; D possibly uses TRBD1 or TRBD2 (5 bases each). V gave up 3 bases and J gave up 3 bases, with 9 bases separating them. In germline, CDR1 is SQVTM, CDR2 ANQGSEA. The CDR3 has 13 amino acids. Here the CDR3 reads CSVEGVIYNEQFF. For the CDR3, the DNA is TGCAGCGTTGAGGGGGTTATCTACAATGAGCAGTTCTTC.

This clonotype was counted a few times. V usage is TRBV20-1 and J usage is TRBJ2-2; D is possibly TRBD2 (6 bases). Deletions cut 0 bases from V and 5 bases from J, with 13 bases between. The CDR3 loop spans 15 amino acids. Germline V gene data show CDR1 as DFQATT and CDR2 as SNEGSKA (reference sequence). CDR3: CSARDYSGGTGELFF. As DNA, the CDR3 is TGCAGTGCTAGAGATTATAGTGGAGGGACCGGGGAGCTGTTTTTT.

This clonotype was found a few times. The chain links TRBV14 to TRBJ2-5; D unresolved. Germline CDR1 reads SGHDN; CDR2 reads FVKESK. Trimming stripped 1 base from V and 0 bases from J, with 9 bases between. The CDR3 consists of 15 residues. CDR3 sequence (DNA): TGTGCCAGCAGCCAAGGGAGACAATACCAAGAGACCCAGTACTTC. Its translation is CASSQGRQYQETQYF.

This clonotype was seen ten or more times. The genes are TRBV18 and TRBJ1-1, with 9 bases matching TRBD1. J lost 12 bases, V lost 8 bases, and 10 bases had no gene match. Per the germline V gene, CDR1 is KGHSH and CDR2 is LQKENI. CDR3 length equals 12 residues. This CDR3 reads CASNRDRDFTFF. In DNA, the CDR3 is TGTGCCAGCAACCGGGACAGGGATTTCACTTTCTTT.

The gene calls are TRBV24-1 and TRBJ2-3; the D is unclear. The CDR3 has 13 residues. V lost 4 bases, J lost 5 bases, and 9 bases lay in between. CDR1 KGHDR and CDR2 SFDVKD come from the germline V gene. This CDR3 is CATSEFYRDTQYF. CDR3 nucleotide sequence: TGTGCCACCAGTGAGTTTTATCGAGATACGCAGTATTTT.

This clonotype was observed many times. V gene TRBV5-1 combines with J gene TRBJ1-1, with D unclear. The CDR3 is 14 residues long. Germline CDR1 is SGHRS and CDR2 is YFSETQ. Trimming left V 1 base short and J 0 bases short, with 7 bases between. CDR3 protein: CASSLSRLNTEAFF. CDR3 DNA: TGCGCCAGCAGCTTGTCCAGACTGAACACTGAAGCTTTCTTT.

This clonotype has only a few counts. The V call is TRBV4-3, the J call TRBJ2-3, with 10 bases lining up with TRBD2. The CDR3 consists of 15 residues. Germline lookup yields CDR1 LGHNA and CDR2 YSLEER. Germline trimming cut 4 bases from V and 5 bases from J; bases unmatched to any gene: 6. The CDR3 DNA sequence: TGCGCCAGCAGCCCGCTAGCGGGAGCGATAGATACGCAGTATTTT. It codes for CASSPLAGAIDTQYF.

Here the CDR3 reads CASSASYGGFKYEQYF. DNA for the CDR3: TGTGCCAGCAGTGCCTCGTACGGGGGCTTTAAATACGAGCAGTACTTC. The chain couples TRBV28 to TRBJ2-7; D possibly uses TRBD1 or TRBD2 (6 bases each). The CDR3 totals 16 residues. CDR1 MDHEN and CDR2 SYDVKM come from the germline V gene. V was cut by 5 bases and J by 4 bases, with 21 bases left in between. Using reference TRBV28 and TRBJ2-7 for the parts outside the CDR3, the full variable domain is DVKVTQSSRYLVKRTGEKVFLECVQDMDHENMFWYRQDPGLGLRLIYFSYDVKMKEKGDIPEGYSVSREKKERFSLILESASTNQTSMYLCASSASYGGFKYEQYFGPGTRLTVT.

This clonotype occurred many times. The rearrangement uses TRBV29-1 and TRBJ2-1; D may be TRBD1 (6 bases). V was pared by 0 bases and J by 4 bases, with 16 bases between. The germline CDR1 and CDR2 sequences are SQVTM and ANQGSEA. The CDR3 is 16 residues long. The CDR3 DNA is TGCAGCGTTGAAGATACCGACAGGAGATATTACAATGAGCAGTTCTTC. Translating it yields CSVEDTDRRYYNEQFF.

The sample holds many counts of this clonotype. The gene calls are TRBV28 and TRBJ2-3, with D possibly TRBD1 on 6 matching bases. Trimming pared 6 bases from V and 3 bases from J, leaving 19 bases between. Germline loops: CDR1 MDHEN, CDR2 SYDVKM. This CDR3 contains 16 residues. The CDR3 DNA sequence: TGTGCCAGCAGGCAGAAGGGGGATTACAAGACAGATACGCAGTATTTT. Amino acids: CASRQKGDYKTDTQYF.

With respect to this clonotype: Mismatch with germline at one junction end may stem from a read error. The V and J genes are TRBV18 and TRBJ1-2; D unresolved. There are 14 residues in the CDR3. Looked up from germline, CDR1 is KGHSH and CDR2 is LQKENI. CDR3 sequence reads: CASSPAVAGYSYTF. The CDR3 DNA follows: TGTGCCAGCTCACCGGCGGTGGCGGGCTATAGCTACACCTTC.

This clonotype was found many times. V usage is TRBV20-1 and J usage is TRBJ2-7; TRBD2 is a possible D gene (5 bases). In germline, CDR1 is DFQATT, CDR2 SNEGSKA (reference sequence). The length of the CDR3 is 14 residues. The V end lost 0 bases, the J end lost 6 bases, and 15 bases lay between the germline ends. The CDR3, as DNA: TGCAGTGCTAGAGATCAGACTTACCGGGGCGAGCAGTACTTC. This gives the protein CSARDQTYRGEQYF.

V and J are TRBV19 and TRBJ1-5; 10 positions match TRBD1. The junction had 7 bases not matched to a gene; V was cut back by 6 bases and J by 2 bases. Germline loops: CDR1 LNHDA, CDR2 SQIVND (reference sequence). This CDR3 has 16 amino acids. CDR3 loop: CASRGRDRGGNQPQHF. CDR3 coding DNA: TGTGCCAGTAGAGGCCGGGACAGGGGCGGCAATCAGCCCCAGCATTTT.

The table lists this clonotype with many counts. The V gene is TRBV12-3 or TRBV12-4, the J gene TRBJ1-5, with D unclear. The CDR3 extends over 14 amino acids. Trimming took 7 bases from V and 2 from J, leaving 12 bases between them. The CDR3 sequence: CASNPDGRNQPQHF. The CDR3, as DNA: TGTGCCAGCAATCCCGACGGGCGCAATCAGCCCCAGCATTTT.